These 9 T cell receptor beta chains were sequenced from one sample in a study of control samples from healthy donors and cancer patients. Sequencing used immunoSEQ multiplex PCR; TCRdb keeps in-frame clones, though not all of them. The sample contains about 120,000 clones, approximately 93% of which appear only once. The material sequenced was blood. Every receptor here comes from a woman younger than 30 in good health.

The chain joins TRBV6-5 to TRBJ2-3, with 8 bases fitting TRBD2. CDR1 is MNHEY, CDR2 SVGAGI, per germline. V was pared by 4 bases and J by 5 bases, with 11 bases of the junction left unmatched. This CDR3 has 16 residues. CDR3 loop: CASSFRAGDLGDTQYF. In DNA form, the CDR3 reads TGTGCCAGCAGTTTTCGAGCGGGGGATCTTGGAGATACGCAGTATTTT.

This chain uses TRBV7-9 with TRBJ2-4; unclear D gene. The germline V gene encodes CDR1 SEHNR and CDR2 FQNEAQ (reference sequence). The CDR3 is 14 residues long. V lost 5 bases to trimming and J lost 2 bases, with 10 bases between them. The CDR3 reads CASSPPGPKNIQYF. The CDR3 DNA reads as TGTGCCAGCAGCCCGCCCGGACCCAAAAACATTCAGTACTTC. The full variable domain, its missing parts supplied by reference TRBV7-9 and TRBJ2-4, is DTGVSQNPRHKITKRGQNVTFRCDPISEHNRLYWYRQTLGQGPEFLTYFQNEAQLEKSRLLSDRFSAERPKGSFSTLEIQRTEQGDSAMYLCASSPPGPKNIQYFGAGTRLSVL.

V is TRBV6-5 and J is TRBJ1-1; 7 nucleotides line up with TRBD1. The CDR3 sequence is 13 residues long. Trimming took 5 bases from V and 1 from J; bases not matched to a gene: 1. Germline loops: CDR1 MNHEY, CDR2 SVGAGI. In DNA, the CDR3 is TGTGCCAGCAGTCGACAGGGGAACACTGAAGCTTTCTTT. Amino acids: CASSRQGNTEAFF.

The gene calls are TRBV5-5 and TRBJ1-5; D may be TRBD1 (6 bases). This CDR3 is 13 amino acids long. V was trimmed by 2 bases and J by 5 bases, leaving 8 bases between them. The germline CDR1 and CDR2 sequences are SGHKS and YYEKEE (reference sequence). CDR3 nucleotides: TGTGCCAGCAGCTTACAGGGTGATCAGCCCCAGCATTTT. It codes for CASSLQGDQPQHF.

The V and J genes are TRBV19 and TRBJ2-7; D unresolved. CDR1 and CDR2 (germline): LNHDA, SQIVND (reference sequence). Trimming cost V 5 bases and J 7 bases, with 15 bases left between them. This CDR3 is built from 13 residues. The CDR3 loop reads CASSPYHLWEQYF. The CDR3 region has the DNA TGTGCCAGTAGTCCGTATCACTTATGGGAGCAGTACTTC.

Points on this clone: At one of its ends the junction is not consistent with the germline gene, which may arise from a read error. This sequence joins TRBV6-7 and TRBJ1-6; D unresolved. TRBV6-7 is marked as an open reading frame, function uncertain. The CDR3 is 11 amino acids. The CDR3 DNA is TGTGCCAGCCCTTACGGGGTAAAGATCAACTTT. It specifies CASPYGVKINF.

In its sample, this clone was seen once. The chain has TRBV3-1 (or the pseudogene TRBV3-2) and TRBJ1-2; D unclear. The CDR3 has 15 amino acids. V lost 0 bases to trimming and J lost 2 bases, with 10 bases between them. CDR1 and CDR2 (germline): LGHDT, YNNKEL (reference sequence). The CDR3 coding sequence is TGTGCCAGCAGCCAAGAAAGATCCCCAAACTATGGCTACACCTTC. It specifies CASSQERSPNYGYTF.

V is TRBV27 and J is TRBJ2-3; D is ambiguous. CDR1 is MNHEY and CDR2 is SMNVEV in the germline V gene (reference sequence). The length of the CDR3 is 15 residues. V shed 4 bases and J shed 1 base, with 12 bases lying between them. The CDR3 spells CASSSLEPGTDTQYF. The CDR3, as DNA: TGTGCCAGCAGTTCCTTGGAGCCCGGCACAGATACGCAGTATTTT.

This sequence joins TRBV29-1 and TRBJ1-1; possibly TRBD1 for D (5 bases). Germline CDR1 reads SQVTM; CDR2 reads ANQGSEA. Trimming removed 3 bases at V and 3 bases at J, with 11 bases between. This CDR3 is built from 13 residues. The CDR3 reads CSVEVGADTEAFF. The DNA for the CDR3 is TGCAGCGTTGAGGTAGGGGCAGACACTGAAGCTTTCTTT.